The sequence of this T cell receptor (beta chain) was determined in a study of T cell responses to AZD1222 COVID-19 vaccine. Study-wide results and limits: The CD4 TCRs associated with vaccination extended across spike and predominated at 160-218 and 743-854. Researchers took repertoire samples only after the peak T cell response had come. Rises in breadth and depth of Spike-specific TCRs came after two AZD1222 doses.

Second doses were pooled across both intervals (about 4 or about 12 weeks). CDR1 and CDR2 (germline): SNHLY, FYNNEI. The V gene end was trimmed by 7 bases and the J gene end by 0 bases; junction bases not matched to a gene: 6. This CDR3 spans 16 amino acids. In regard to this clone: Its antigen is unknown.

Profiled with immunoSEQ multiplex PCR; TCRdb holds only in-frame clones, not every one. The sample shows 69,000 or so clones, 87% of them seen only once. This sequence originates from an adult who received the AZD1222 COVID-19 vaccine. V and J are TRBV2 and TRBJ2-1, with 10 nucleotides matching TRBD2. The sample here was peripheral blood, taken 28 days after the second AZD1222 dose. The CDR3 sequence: CASTASGRASYNEQFF. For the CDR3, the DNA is TGTGCCAGCACCGCAAGCGGGAGGGCCTCCTACAATGAGCAGTTCTTC. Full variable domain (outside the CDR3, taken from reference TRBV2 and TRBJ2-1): EPEVTQTPSHQVTQMGQEVILRCVPISNHLYFYWYRQILGQKVEFLVSFYNNEISEKSEIFDDQFSVERPDGSNFTLKIRSTKLEDSAMYFCASTASGRASYNEQFFGPGTRLTVL.